Listed below are T cell receptor beta chains from one sample, sequenced in a study of blood T cell repertoires in COVID-19. TCRdb keeps only in-frame clones here, not all; method: immunoSEQ multiplex PCR. Of tens of thousands of clones in the sample, 85% to 95% were seen once. The material sequenced was peripheral blood. These receptors came from a woman aged 45-59 years in a cohort sampled during active COVID-19. The CDR3 runs from the conserved cysteine through the conserved F or W. D genes are given only for firm matches. Expanded clones are given a class, and other clones once, few, many or no size at all.

D: .
size: .
J: TRBJ1-5
V: TRBV3-1/TRBV3-2
DNA: TGTGCCAGCAGCCAATCAGGGGCGAATCAGCCCCAGCATTTT
CDR3: CASSQSGANQPQHF

D: TRBD2
size: .
J: TRBJ2-3
V: TRBV5-4
DNA: TGTGCCAGCAGCCTCAGACTAGCGGGGGGGGGCACAGATACGCAGTATTTT
CDR3: CASSLRLAGGGTDTQYF

D: .
size: once
J: TRBJ1-6
V: TRBV6-5
DNA: TGTGCCAGCAGTTACTCGAGCGGAGGGTATAATTCACCCCTCCACTTT
CDR3: CASSYSSGGYNSPLHF

D: .
size: .
J: TRBJ2-7
V: TRBV27
DNA: TGTGCCAGCAGTTTACGGGTATCCTACGAGCAGTACTTC
CDR3: CASSLRVSYEQYF

D: TRBD1
size: .
J: TRBJ2-7
V: TRBV6-6
DNA: TGTGCCAGCAGTTACCCGACAGGGAACGAGCAGTACTTC
CDR3: CASSYPTGNEQYF

D: TRBD2
size: once
J: TRBJ2-2
V: TRBV10-3
DNA: TGTGCCATCAGTGTGGGACTAGCGGGAGCCGGGGAGCTGTTTTTT
CDR3: CAISVGLAGAGELFF

D: TRBD1
size: once
J: TRBJ2-7
V: TRBV18
DNA: TGTGCCAGCTCACCGACGACAGGGCCCTACGAGCAGTACTTC
CDR3: CASSPTTGPYEQYF

D: TRBD1
size: .
J: TRBJ2-1
V: TRBV28
DNA: TGTGCCAGCAGCACCGGACAGGGATCACCATCCGAGCAGTTCTTC
CDR3: CASSTGQGSPSEQFF

D: TRBD1
size: .
J: TRBJ1-1
V: TRBV4-1
DNA: TGCGCCAGCAGCCAAGGGGGGACAGCCCCCATGAACACTGAAGCTTTCTTT
CDR3: CASSQGGTAPMNTEAFF

D: TRBD2
size: few
J: TRBJ2-2
V: TRBV7-3
DNA: TGTGCCAGCAGCTTTGAGGGAGGGAGAGCCGGGGAGCTGTTTTTT
CDR3: CASSFEGGRAGELFF

D: TRBD1
size: .
J: TRBJ1-2
V: TRBV30
DNA: TGTGCCTGGAGTCCGACAGGGGAGGGCTATGGCTACACCTTC
CDR3: CAWSPTGEGYGYTF

D: .
size: .
J: TRBJ2-5
V: TRBV6-6
DNA: TGTGCCAGCAGTCCGACAACCTACCAAGAGACCCAGTACTTC
CDR3: CASSPTTYQETQYF

D: TRBD2
size: .
J: TRBJ2-3
V: TRBV5-1
DNA: TGCGCCAGCAGCGAACTAGCGGGGAACACAGATACGCAGTATTTT
CDR3: CASSELAGNTDTQYF

D: .
size: once
J: TRBJ1-6
V: TRBV10-2
DNA: TGCGCCAGCAGGGAGGTGCGCTCCTATAATTCACCCCTCCACTTT
CDR3: CASREVRSYNSPLHF

D: .
size: .
J: TRBJ1-6
V: TRBV28
DNA: TGTGCCAGCAGTGGGGGAGGGGGAGGTTCACCCCTCCACTTT
CDR3: CASSGGGGGSPLHF

D: TRBD1
size: .
J: TRBJ1-5
V: TRBV3-1/TRBV3-2
DNA: TGTGCCAGCAGCCGACAGGGTTCCGATCAGCCCCAGCATTTT
CDR3: CASSRQGSDQPQHF

D: .
size: .
J: TRBJ1-1
V: TRBV20-1
DNA: TGCAGTGCTAGTCGGGACTTGAACACTGAAGCTTTCTTT
CDR3: CSASRDLNTEAFF

D: .
size: .
J: TRBJ1-5
V: TRBV19
DNA: TGTGCCAGTAGACCAGGACAAAGAGGCAATCAGCCCCAGCATTTT
CDR3: CASRPGQRGNQPQHF

D: TRBD2
size: .
J: TRBJ2-7
V: TRBV5-4
DNA: TGTGCCAGCAGCTTGGCCATGATGGCGGGAGACGAGCAGTACTTC
CDR3: CASSLAMMAGDEQYF

D: .
size: .
J: TRBJ1-6
V: TRBV19
DNA: TGTGCCAGTAGTAGAAGGGGCGCTAGAATCGATTCACCCCTCCACTTT
CDR3: CASSRRGARIDSPLHF

D: .
size: .
J: TRBJ1-1
V: TRBV18
DNA: TGTGCCAGCTCACCAGTTGGAGGCTTCGCGGGTGAAGCTTTCTTT
CDR3: CASSPVGGFAGEAFF

D: .
size: .
J: TRBJ2-7
V: TRBV28
DNA: TGTGCCAGCAGTTTAGGTAGCAGGGGTCATACCTACGAGCAGTACTTC
CDR3: CASSLGSRGHTYEQYF

D: .
size: once
J: TRBJ1-4
V: TRBV19
DNA: TGTGCCAGTAGTGAGTTTAGGGGCGAAAAACTGTTTTTT
CDR3: CASSEFRGEKLFF